This is a list of T cell receptor beta chains from one sample in a study of glioma-infiltrating T cells after dendritic cell vaccination. Assay: immunoSEQ multiplex PCR; the TCRdb copy retains only in-frame clones and omits some. The repertoire holds 75,000 to 100,000 clones, with about 80% as singletons. Specimen: blood, collected before dendritic cell vaccination. These receptors all come from a human donor with glioblastoma. CDR3s include the opening cysteine and the closing phenylalanine or tryptophan. The D gene is left open where the match is weak. Not every row has a clone size; where given, it reads once, few, many or a size class.

D gene,V gene,clone size,J gene,CDR3 protein,CDR3 DNA
NA,TRBV18,NA,TRBJ1-1,CASSPRADGGRTFF,TGTGCCAGCTCACCAAGGGCTGACGGGGGACGGACTTTCTTT
NA,TRBV30,NA,TRBJ1-1,CAWTGLREGAFF,TGTGCCTGGACTGGTTTAAGGGAGGGAGCTTTCTTT
TRBD2,TRBV11-1,NA,TRBJ2-3,CASSFLSGGAADTQYF,TGTGCCAGCAGTTTTCTTAGCGGGGGGGCAGCAGATACGCAGTATTTT
NA,TRBV6-5,few,TRBJ1-3,CASSYGGDTQGTTIYF,TGTGCCAGCAGTTACGGGGGGGACACCCAAGGAACCACCATATATTTT
NA,TRBV27,few,TRBJ2-2,CASSTGLMNTGELFF,TGTGCCAGCAGTACCGGACTGATGAACACCGGGGAGCTGTTTTTT
NA,TRBV7-8,NA,TRBJ1-1,CAVSSRVQNTEAFF,TGTGCCGTATCAAGCAGGGTACAGAACACTGAAGCTTTCTTT
TRBD2,TRBV11-2,NA,TRBJ2-3,CASSFPGLGPTDTQYF,TGTGCCAGCAGCTTTCCGGGACTAGGACCAACAGATACGCAGTATTTT
NA,TRBV4-1,NA,TRBJ2-3,CASSQVGATDTQYF,TGCGCCAGCAGCCAAGTGGGCGCCACAGATACGCAGTATTTT
NA,TRBV5-6,NA,TRBJ2-7,CASSLDREGYEQYF,TGTGCCAGCAGCTTGGACAGGGAGGGATACGAGCAGTACTTC
TRBD1,TRBV27,once,TRBJ1-5,CASRTYRGGSNQPQHF,TGTGCCAGCAGAACTTACAGGGGTGGATCCAATCAGCCCCAGCATTTT
NA,TRBV7-2,NA,TRBJ2-1,CASSLNGGEEQFF,TGTGCCAGCAGCTTAAACGGGGGTGAAGAGCAGTTCTTC
NA,TRBV6-5,NA,TRBJ1-5,CASARRGAGNQPQHF,TGTGCCAGCGCGAGGCGGGGGGCTGGCAATCAGCCCCAGCATTTT
TRBD1,TRBV27,NA,TRBJ1-2,CASSLTGSWGYTF,TGTGCCAGCAGTTTGACAGGGTCTTGGGGCTACACCTTC
NA,TRBV18,NA,TRBJ2-5,CASSPPLQTQYF,TGTGCCAGCTCACCACCCCTCCAGACCCAGTACTTC
NA,TRBV7-2,NA,TRBJ1-2,CASSLEGSGGYTF,TGTGCCAGCAGCTTAGAAGGAAGCGGGGGCTACACCTTC
TRBD1,TRBV6-6,few,TRBJ1-1,CASNNGGQGPNTEAFF,TGTGCCAGCAACAACGGGGGACAGGGGCCGAACACTGAAGCTTTCTTT
TRBD1,TRBV5-6,NA,TRBJ1-2,CASSTAGGVGYGYTF,TGTGCCAGCAGCACCGCAGGGGGAGTCGGATATGGCTACACCTTC
TRBD2,TRBV19,few,TRBJ2-7,CASTGGGPYEQYF,TGTGCCAGTACAGGCGGGGGGCCCTACGAGCAGTACTTC
NA,TRBV7-8,NA,TRBJ2-7,CASSLVGELASKFYEQYF,TGTGCCAGCAGCTTAGTAGGAGAACTAGCATCTAAATTCTACGAGCAGTACTTC
TRBD2,TRBV5-1,NA,TRBJ2-1,CASSLSLAGDNEQFF,TGCGCCAGCAGCTTGTCCCTAGCGGGGGATAATGAGCAGTTCTTC
TRBD1,TRBV27,NA,TRBJ2-2,CASSFRWQGVITGELFF,TGTGCCAGCAGTTTTAGGTGGCAGGGGGTAATCACCGGGGAGCTGTTTTTT
TRBD1,TRBV7-6,NA,TRBJ1-4,CASSWDRGGEKLFF,TGTGCCAGCAGCTGGGACAGGGGGGGGGAAAAACTGTTTTTT
NA,TRBV5-1,NA,TRBJ2-1,CASSLETAYNEQFF,TGCGCCAGCAGCTTGGAAACAGCCTACAATGAGCAGTTCTTC
TRBD1,TRBV5-1,NA,TRBJ2-7,CASSPSWDSNHEQYF,TGCGCCAGCAGCCCTTCCTGGGACAGTAACCACGAGCAGTACTTC
NA,TRBV5-1,NA,TRBJ1-6,CASSVTENSPLHF,TGCGCCAGCAGCGTGACAGAAAATTCACCCCTCCACTTT
NA,TRBV11-2,few,TRBJ2-6,CASSHWAGVVGANVLTF,TGTGCCAGCAGCCATTGGGCAGGGGTTGTGGGGGCCAACGTCCTGACTTTC
TRBD1,TRBV19,NA,TRBJ1-3,CASSRDSNSGNTIYF,TGTGCCAGTAGTCGGGACAGCAACTCTGGAAACACCATATATTTT
TRBD2,TRBV5-1,NA,TRBJ2-1,CASSPGTSGNEQFF,TGCGCCAGCAGCCCCGGGACTAGCGGTAATGAGCAGTTCTTC
NA,TRBV9,NA,TRBJ1-2,CASSGPDRFYGYTF,TGTGCCAGCAGCGGACCCGACAGGTTCTATGGCTACACCTTC
TRBD1,TRBV7-9,NA,TRBJ1-2,CASSSGQVRSYTF,TGTGCCAGCAGCTCTGGACAGGTTAGGAGCTACACCTTC
NA,TRBV28,few,TRBJ1-3,CASSFSGDQEGPGNTIYF,TGTGCCAGCAGTTTTTCTGGGGATCAGGAGGGACCTGGAAACACCATATATTTT
NA,TRBV27,once,TRBJ2-1,CASMRRSYNEQFF,TGTGCCAGCATGAGAAGATCTTACAATGAGCAGTTCTTC
NA,TRBV6-1,NA,TRBJ2-1,CASRPHRSSYNEQFF,TGTGCCAGCAGGCCGCACAGGAGCTCCTACAATGAGCAGTTCTTC
NA,TRBV7-8,NA,TRBJ2-7,CASSQDLGLSSYEQYF,TGTGCCAGCAGCCAAGACCTAGGACTGAGCTCCTACGAGCAGTACTTC
NA,TRBV2,NA,TRBJ2-1,CASSEQGAYNEQFF,TGTGCCAGCAGTGAACAGGGTGCTTACAATGAGCAGTTCTTC
NA,TRBV27,NA,TRBJ2-2,CASSLWFRKGSPNTGELFF,TGTGCCAGCAGTTTATGGTTTAGGAAGGGGTCACCGAACACCGGGGAGCTGTTTTTT
NA,TRBV29-1,NA,TRBJ2-7,CSVVVSYEQYF,TGCAGCGTTGTCGTTTCCTACGAGCAGTACTTC
NA,TRBV29-1,NA,TRBJ1-1,CSVWEGSTEAFF,TGCAGCGTTTGGGAGGGCTCCACTGAAGCTTTCTTT